Below, one T cell receptor beta chain is given with its context. This entry comes from a study of blood T cell repertoires in COVID-19. Study in general: Sample material is recorded as cDNA or gDNA derived from T cells, B-cell-depleted T cells, or PBMCs.

The Seattle site enrolled patients during active infection and followed them longitudinally. The V end was cut by 3 bases, the J end by 2 bases, with 12 bases between. Germline V gives CDR1 WNHNN, CDR2 SYGVQD (reference sequence). CDR3 length: 15 amino acids. Per the study methods: The authors estimated nucleated cell counts from reference gene primer amplification. Clones were read by immunoSEQ multiplex PCR, and TCRdb kept only the in-frame ones, dropping some. V and J calls and clone size are given by that table; D and trimming were obtained from the DNA. The repertoire has about 340,000 clones, 80% to 90% of them found once; the top ten carry roughly 7.2%.

The chain uses TRBV10-1 and TRBJ2-3, with D unclear. The source of this sequence is a woman in her sixties with COVID-19, enrolled during active disease. Sequences were obtained from peripheral blood. The CDR3 spells CASSDRSPNTDTQYF. For the CDR3, the DNA is TGCGCCAGCAGTGATCGGAGTCCGAACACAGATACGCAGTATTTT.